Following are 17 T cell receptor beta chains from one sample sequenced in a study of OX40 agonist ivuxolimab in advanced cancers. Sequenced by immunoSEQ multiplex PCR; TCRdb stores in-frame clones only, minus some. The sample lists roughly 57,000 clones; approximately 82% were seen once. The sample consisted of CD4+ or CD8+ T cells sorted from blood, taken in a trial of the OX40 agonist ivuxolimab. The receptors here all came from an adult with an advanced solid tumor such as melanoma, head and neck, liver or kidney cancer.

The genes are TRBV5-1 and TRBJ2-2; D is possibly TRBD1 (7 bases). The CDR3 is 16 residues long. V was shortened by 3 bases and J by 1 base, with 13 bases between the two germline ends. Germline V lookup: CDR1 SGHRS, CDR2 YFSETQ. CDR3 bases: TGCGCCAGCAGCTGGAACCAGGGGGGGAACACCGGGGAGCTGTTTTTT. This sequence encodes CASSWNQGGNTGELFF.

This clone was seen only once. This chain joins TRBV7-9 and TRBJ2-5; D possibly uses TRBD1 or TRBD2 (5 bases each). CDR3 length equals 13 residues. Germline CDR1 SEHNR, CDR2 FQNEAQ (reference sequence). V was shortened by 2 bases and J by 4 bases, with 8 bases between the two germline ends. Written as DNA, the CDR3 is TGTGCCAGCAGCTTAAATGGGGGAGAGACCCAGTACTTC. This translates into CASSLNGGETQYF.

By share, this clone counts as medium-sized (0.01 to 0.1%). CDR3 protein: CASSPLTGGGTDTQYF. In DNA form, the CDR3 reads TGTGCCAGCTCACCACTTACAGGGGGCGGCACAGATACGCAGTATTTT. The V call is TRBV18, the J call TRBJ2-3; 9 bases line up with TRBD1. Trimming at V came to 1 base and at J to 1 base, leaving 3 bases not matched to a gene. The V gene's germline CDR1 is KGHSH and CDR2 LQKENI. This CDR3 is 16 amino acids long.

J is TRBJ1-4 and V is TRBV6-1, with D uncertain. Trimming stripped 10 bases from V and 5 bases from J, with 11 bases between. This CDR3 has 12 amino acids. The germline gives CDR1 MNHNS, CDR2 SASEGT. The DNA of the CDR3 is TGTGCCACCAGCAGGTCGAATGAAAAACTGTTTTTT. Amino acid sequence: CATSRSNEKLFF.

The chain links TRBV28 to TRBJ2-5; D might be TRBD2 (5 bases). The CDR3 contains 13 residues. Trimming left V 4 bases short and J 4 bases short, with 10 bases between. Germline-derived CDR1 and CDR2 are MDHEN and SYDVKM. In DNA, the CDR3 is TGTGCCAGCAGTTCACGAGGGCGAGAGACCCAGTACTTC. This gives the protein CASSSRGRETQYF.

CDR3: CASSGPGGGYGYTF. The DNA of the CDR3 is TGTGCCAGCAGTGGGCCTGGAGGGGGCTATGGCTACACCTTC. This chain uses TRBV6-6 with TRBJ1-2; possibly TRBD1 for D (6 bases). Deletions cut 5 bases from V and 4 bases from J, with 14 bases between. Germline CDR1 MNHNY, CDR2 SVGAGI (reference sequence). The CDR3 length is 14 residues.

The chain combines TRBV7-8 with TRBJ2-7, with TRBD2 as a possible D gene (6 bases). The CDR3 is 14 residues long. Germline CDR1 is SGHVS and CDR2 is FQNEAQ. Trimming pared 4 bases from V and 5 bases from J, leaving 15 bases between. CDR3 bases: TGTGCCAGCAGCTCCGCGGGCGGGGACCACGAGCAGTACTTC. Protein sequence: CASSSAGGDHEQYF.

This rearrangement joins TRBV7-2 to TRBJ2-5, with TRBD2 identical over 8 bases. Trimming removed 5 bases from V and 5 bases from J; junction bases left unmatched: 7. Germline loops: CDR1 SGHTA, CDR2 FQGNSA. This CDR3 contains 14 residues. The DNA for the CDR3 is TGTGCCAGCAGCCGCGGGGGGCCAACGGAGACCCAGTACTTC. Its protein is CASSRGGPTETQYF.

The CDR3 nucleotides are TGTGCCAGCAGCTACCTCGGGCCCCAGCATTTT. Its protein product is CASSYLGPQHF. This rearrangement joins TRBV5-5 to TRBJ1-5; D is unclear. The V and J ends lost 3 bases and 9 bases respectively, with 7 bases between them. The CDR3 is made up of 11 amino acids. Germline assignment: CDR1 SGHKS and CDR2 YYEKEE (reference sequence). Together with reference TRBV5-5 and TRBJ1-5, the CDR3 gives the full variable domain: DAGVTQSPTHLIKTRGQQVTLRCSPISGHKSVSWYQQVLGQGPQFIFQYYEKEERGRGNFPDRFSARQFPNYSSELNVNALLLGDSALYLCASSYLGPQHFGDGTRLSIL.

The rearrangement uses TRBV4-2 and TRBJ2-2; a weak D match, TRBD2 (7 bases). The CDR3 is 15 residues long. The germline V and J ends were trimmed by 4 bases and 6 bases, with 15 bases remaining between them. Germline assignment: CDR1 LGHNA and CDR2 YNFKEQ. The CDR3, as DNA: TGTGCCAGCAGCCCTGGCGCGGGGGCCGCCGGGGAGCTGTTTTTT. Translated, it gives CASSPGAGAAGELFF.

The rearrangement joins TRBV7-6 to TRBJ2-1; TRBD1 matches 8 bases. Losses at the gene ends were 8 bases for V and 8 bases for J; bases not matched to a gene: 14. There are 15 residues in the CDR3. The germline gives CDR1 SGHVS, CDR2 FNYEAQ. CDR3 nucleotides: TGTGCCAGCGCCAGTGACCGGACAGGGAACGATGAGCAGTTCTTC. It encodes CASASDRTGNDEQFF.

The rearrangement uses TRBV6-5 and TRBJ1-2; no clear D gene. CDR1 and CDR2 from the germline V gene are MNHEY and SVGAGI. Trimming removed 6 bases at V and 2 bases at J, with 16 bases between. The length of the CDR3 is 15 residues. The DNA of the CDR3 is TGTGCCAGCAGCCCCCGGAGGACGGAGAACTATGGCTACACCTTC. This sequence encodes CASSPRRTENYGYTF.

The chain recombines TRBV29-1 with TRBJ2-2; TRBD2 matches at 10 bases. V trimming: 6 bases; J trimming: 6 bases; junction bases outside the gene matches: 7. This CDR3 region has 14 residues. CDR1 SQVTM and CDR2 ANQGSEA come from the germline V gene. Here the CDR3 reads CSVLIAGGAGELFF. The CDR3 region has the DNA TGCAGCGTCCTAATAGCGGGGGGCGCCGGGGAGCTGTTTTTT.

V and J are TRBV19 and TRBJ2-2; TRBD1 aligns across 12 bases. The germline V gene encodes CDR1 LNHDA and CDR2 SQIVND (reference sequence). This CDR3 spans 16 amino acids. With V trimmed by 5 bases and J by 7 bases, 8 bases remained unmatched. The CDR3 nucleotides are TGTGCCAGTAGTCGGCCGGGACAGGGGGCCGTCGGGGAGCTGTTTTTT. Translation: CASSRPGQGAVGELFF.

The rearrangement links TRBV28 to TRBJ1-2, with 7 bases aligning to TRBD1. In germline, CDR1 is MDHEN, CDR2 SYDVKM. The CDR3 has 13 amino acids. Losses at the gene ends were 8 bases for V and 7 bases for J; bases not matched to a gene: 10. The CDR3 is CASRPGTVGGYTF. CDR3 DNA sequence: TGTGCCAGCCGACCTGGGACAGTCGGTGGCTACACCTTC.

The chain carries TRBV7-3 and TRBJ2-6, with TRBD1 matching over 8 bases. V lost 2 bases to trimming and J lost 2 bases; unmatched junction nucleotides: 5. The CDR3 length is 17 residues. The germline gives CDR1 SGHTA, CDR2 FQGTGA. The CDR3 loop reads CASSLGQGVPGANVLTF. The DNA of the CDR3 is TGTGCCAGCAGCTTAGGACAGGGAGTGCCTGGGGCCAACGTCCTGACTTTC.

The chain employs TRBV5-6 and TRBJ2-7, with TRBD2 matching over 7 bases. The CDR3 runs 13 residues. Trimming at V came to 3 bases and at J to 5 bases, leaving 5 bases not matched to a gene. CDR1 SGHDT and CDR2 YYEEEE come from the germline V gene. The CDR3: CASSYSGRDEQYF. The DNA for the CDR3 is TGTGCCAGCAGCTATTCGGGGAGGGACGAGCAGTACTTC. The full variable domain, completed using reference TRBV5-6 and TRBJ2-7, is DAGVTQSPTHLIKTRGQQVTLRCSPKSGHDTVSWYQQALGQGPQFIFQYYEEEERQRGNFPDRFSGHQFPNYSSELNVNALLLGDSALYLCASSYSGRDEQYFGPGTRLTVT.